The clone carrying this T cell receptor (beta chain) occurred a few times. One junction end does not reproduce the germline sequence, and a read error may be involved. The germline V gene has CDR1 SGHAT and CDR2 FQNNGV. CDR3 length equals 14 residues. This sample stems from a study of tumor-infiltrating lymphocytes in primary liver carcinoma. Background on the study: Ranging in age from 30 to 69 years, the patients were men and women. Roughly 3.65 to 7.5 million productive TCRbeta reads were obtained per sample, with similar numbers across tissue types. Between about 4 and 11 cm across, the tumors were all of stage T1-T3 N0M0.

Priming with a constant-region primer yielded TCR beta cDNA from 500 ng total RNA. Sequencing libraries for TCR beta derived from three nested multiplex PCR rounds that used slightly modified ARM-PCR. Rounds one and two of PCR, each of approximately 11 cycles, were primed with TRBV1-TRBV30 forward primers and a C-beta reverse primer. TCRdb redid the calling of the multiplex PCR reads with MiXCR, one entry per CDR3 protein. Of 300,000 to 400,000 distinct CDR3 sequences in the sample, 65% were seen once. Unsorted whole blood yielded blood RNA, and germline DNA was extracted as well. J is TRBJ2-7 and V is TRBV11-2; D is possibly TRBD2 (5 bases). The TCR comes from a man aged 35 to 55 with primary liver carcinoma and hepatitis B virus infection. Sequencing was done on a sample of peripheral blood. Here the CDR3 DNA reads TGTGCCAGCAGCCCCCCGGTCGGGGTTCACGAGCAGTATTTC. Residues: CASSPPVGVHEQYF. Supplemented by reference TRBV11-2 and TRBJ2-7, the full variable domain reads EAGVAQSPRYKIIEKRQSVAFWCNPISGHATLYWYQQILGQGPKLLIQFQNNGVVDDSQLPKDRFSAERLKGVDSTLKIQPAKLEDSAVYLCASSPPVGVHEQYFGPGTRLTVT.